This T cell receptor beta chain is from a study of cytomegalovirus exposure and HLA in healthy donors. Study results and limitations: According to a later analysis, TCR clusters from the first cohort tended to co-occur in the 100 to 150 validation repertoires. Cytomegalovirus association was assigned to about 150 TCR beta chains.

The CDR3 runs 14 residues. V trimming: 7 bases; J trimming: 4 bases; junction bases outside the gene matches: 8. The germline V gene has CDR1 GTSNPN and CDR2 SVGIG (reference sequence). For this clone: What it binds is unknown.

TCRdb's table, derived via immunoSEQ multiplex PCR, lists solely in-frame clones and lacks some. The sample consists of 150,000 to 200,000 clones, more than 80% of them appearing once. The receptor comes from a man in his late teens or twenties in good health and CMV-seropositive. This chain links TRBV30 with TRBJ1-4, with TRBD1 identical over 8 bases. Sequenced sample: PBMCs. As DNA, the CDR3 is TGTGCCTCCCCTGGACAGGGCAATAATGAAAAACTGTTTTTT. It yields the protein CASPGQGNNEKLFF.